Following are 5 T cell receptor beta chains from one sample sequenced in a study of cytomegalovirus exposure and HLA in healthy donors. PCR involved 60 Vbeta and 13 Jbeta primers. Using immunoSEQ multiplex PCR, the repertoire was profiled, and TCRdb retains in-frame clones only, with some absent. The table shows about 160,000 clones, with roughly 80% occurring only once. Specimen: PBMCs. These receptors all come from a woman aged 30 to 39 in good health and CMV-seropositive.

V usage is TRBV29-1 and J usage is TRBJ1-6, with D hard to call. The CDR3 is made up of 14 amino acids. Germline values: CDR1 SQVTM, CDR2 ANQGSEA. Between the trimmed V and J ends, which lost 6 bases and 0 bases, there was a span of 9 bases. The CDR3 loop reads CSVLENSYNSPLHF. The CDR3 bases are TGCAGCGTCTTGGAGAACTCCTATAATTCACCCCTCCACTTT.

The genes are TRBV4-3 and TRBJ1-1; D is possibly TRBD1 (5 bases). CDR3 length: 14 amino acids. Trimming removed 0 bases at V and 11 bases at J, with 16 bases between. The germline V gene encodes CDR1 LGHNA and CDR2 YSLEER. CDR3 sequence: CASSQDWGGPVAFF. The CDR3 DNA reads as TGCGCCAGCAGCCAAGATTGGGGCGGCCCGGTGGCTTTCTTT.

The chain carries TRBV5-1 and TRBJ2-7, with 9 bases identical to TRBD1. The V segment lost 2 bases and the J segment 6 bases; nucleotides outside the gene matches: 3. The CDR3 loop spans 13 amino acids. From germline, CDR1 is SGHRS and CDR2 YFSETQ. The CDR3 nucleotides are TGCGCCAGCAGCTTCCGGGACAGGGTCGAGCAGTACTTC. Amino acids: CASSFRDRVEQYF.

The chain joins TRBV29-1 to TRBJ1-2; the D is unclear. This CDR3 has 12 residues. CDR1 is SQVTM and CDR2 is ANQGSEA in the germline V gene. The germline V and J ends were trimmed by 4 bases and 4 bases, with 10 bases remaining between them. CDR3 amino acids: CSVAGSSYGYTF. DNA for the CDR3: TGCAGCGTTGCGGGGTCCTCCTATGGCTACACCTTC.

CDR3 sequence (DNA): TGTGCCAGCAGTTCCACCCCGGACAGGGGATATGAGCAGTTCTTC. Amino acids: CASSSTPDRGYEQFF. The chain has TRBV11-2 and TRBJ2-1; TRBD1 aligns across 9 bases. This CDR3 comprises 15 residues. V gave up 6 bases and J gave up 8 bases; unmatched junction bases: 11. Germline V gives CDR1 SGHAT, CDR2 FQNNGV. Full variable domain (remainder filled in from reference TRBV11-2 and TRBJ2-1): EAGVAQSPRYKIIEKRQSVAFWCNPISGHATLYWYQQILGQGPKLLIQFQNNGVVDDSQLPKDRFSAERLKGVDSTLKIQPAKLEDSAVYLCASSSTPDRGYEQFFGPGTRLTVL.